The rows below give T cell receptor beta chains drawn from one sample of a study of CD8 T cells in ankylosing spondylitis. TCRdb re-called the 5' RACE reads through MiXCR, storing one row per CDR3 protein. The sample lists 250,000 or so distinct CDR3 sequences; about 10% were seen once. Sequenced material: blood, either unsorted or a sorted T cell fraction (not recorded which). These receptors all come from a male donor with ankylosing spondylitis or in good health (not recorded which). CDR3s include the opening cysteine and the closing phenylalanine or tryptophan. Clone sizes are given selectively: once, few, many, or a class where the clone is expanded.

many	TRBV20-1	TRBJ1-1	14	CSARETQGATEAFF
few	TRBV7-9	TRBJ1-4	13	CASSPGLVKELFF
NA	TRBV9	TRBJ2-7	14	CASSRSGNAYAQYF
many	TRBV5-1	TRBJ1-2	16	CASSSTDRGSFYGYTF
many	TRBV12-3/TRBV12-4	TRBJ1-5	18	CASSLVQGARYSNQPQHF
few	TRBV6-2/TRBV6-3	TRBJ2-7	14	CASSYPSQGSEQYF
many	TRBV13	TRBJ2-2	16	CASSPGTLRGTGELFF
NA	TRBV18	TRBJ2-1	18	CASSPLRGSANYYNEQFF
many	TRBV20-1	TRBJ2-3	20	CSARAGVVGGGQKYTDTQYF
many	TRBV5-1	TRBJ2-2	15	CASHFAGENTGELFF
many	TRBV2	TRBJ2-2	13	CASSADGTGELFF
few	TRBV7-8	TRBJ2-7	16	CASSFGPAGLADEQYF
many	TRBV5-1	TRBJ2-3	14	CASSLEQVTDTQYF
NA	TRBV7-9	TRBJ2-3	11	CASSRPDAQYF
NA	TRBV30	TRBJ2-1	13	CAWSVDRTGEQFF
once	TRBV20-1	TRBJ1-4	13	CSAVGHPDEKLFF
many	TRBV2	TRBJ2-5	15	CASSEAGIRRETQYF
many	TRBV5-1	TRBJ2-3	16	CASSFQGRGRTDTQYF
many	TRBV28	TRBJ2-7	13	CASSLVGFGEQYF
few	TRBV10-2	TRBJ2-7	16	CASSEASGGKTYEQYF
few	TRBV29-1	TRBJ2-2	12	CSVDRNTGELFF
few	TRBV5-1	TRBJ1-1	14	CASGRQGVNTEAFF
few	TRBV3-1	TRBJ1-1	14	CASRPGQSNTEAFF
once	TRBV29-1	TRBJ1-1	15	CSGRNIKSPFTKAFF
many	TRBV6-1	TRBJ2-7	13	CASSVSDSFEQYF
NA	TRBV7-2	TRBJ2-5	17	CASSPNSGLDLQETQYF
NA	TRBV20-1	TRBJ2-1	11	CSARGVGEQFF
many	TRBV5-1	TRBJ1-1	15	CASSLEQGRGTEAFF
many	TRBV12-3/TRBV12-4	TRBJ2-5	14	CASSFRGLRETQYF
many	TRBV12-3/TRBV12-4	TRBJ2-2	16	CASSTGGAANTGELFF
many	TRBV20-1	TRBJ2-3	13	CSAKGTGTDTQYF
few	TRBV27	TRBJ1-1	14	CASSPLGAIAEAFF
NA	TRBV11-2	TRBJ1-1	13	CASSSSSVTEAFF
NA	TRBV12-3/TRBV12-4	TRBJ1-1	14	CASRGAGDHTEAFF
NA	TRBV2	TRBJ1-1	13	CASSEDRAYEAFF
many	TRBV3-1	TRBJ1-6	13	CASGQGIISPLHF
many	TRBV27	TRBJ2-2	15	CASSFGTGVTGELFF